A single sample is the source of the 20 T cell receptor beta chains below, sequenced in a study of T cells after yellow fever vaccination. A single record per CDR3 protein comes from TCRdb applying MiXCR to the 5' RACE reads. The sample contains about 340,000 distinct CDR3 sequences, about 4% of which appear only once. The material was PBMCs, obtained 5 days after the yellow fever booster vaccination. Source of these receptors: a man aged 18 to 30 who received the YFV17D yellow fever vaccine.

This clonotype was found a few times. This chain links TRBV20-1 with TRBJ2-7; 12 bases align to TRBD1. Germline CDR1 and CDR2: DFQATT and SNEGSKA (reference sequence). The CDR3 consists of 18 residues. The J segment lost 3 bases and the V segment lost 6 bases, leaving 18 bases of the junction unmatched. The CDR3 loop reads CSALGTGGRVGSLYEQYV. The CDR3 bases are TGCAGTGCCCTCGGGACAGGGGGCAGGGTAGGTAGCCTCTACGAGCAGTACGTC.

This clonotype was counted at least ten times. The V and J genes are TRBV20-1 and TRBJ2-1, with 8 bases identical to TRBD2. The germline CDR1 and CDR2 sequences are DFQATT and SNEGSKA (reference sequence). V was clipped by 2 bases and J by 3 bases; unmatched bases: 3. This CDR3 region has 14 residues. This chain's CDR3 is CSARSGGYYNEQFF. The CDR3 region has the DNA TGCAGTGCTAGATCGGGGGGGTACTACAATGAGCAGTTCTTC.

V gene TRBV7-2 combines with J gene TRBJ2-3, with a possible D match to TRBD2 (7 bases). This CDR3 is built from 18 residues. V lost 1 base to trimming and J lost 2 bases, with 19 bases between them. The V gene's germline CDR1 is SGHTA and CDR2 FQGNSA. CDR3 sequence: CASSLGGGPSYYTDTQYF. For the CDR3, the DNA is TGTGCCAGCAGCTTAGGGGGGGGGCCCTCCTACTACACAGATACGCAGTATTTT.

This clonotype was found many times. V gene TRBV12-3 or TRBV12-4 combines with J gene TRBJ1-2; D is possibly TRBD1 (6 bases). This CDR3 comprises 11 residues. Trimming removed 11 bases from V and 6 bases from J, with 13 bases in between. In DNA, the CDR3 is TGTGCCTCAGGGGCCGGGGATGGCTACACCTTC. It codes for CASGAGDGYTF.

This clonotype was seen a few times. CDR3 loop: CASSDRDRGGTEAFF. The CDR3 bases are TGTGCCAGCAGCGACCGGGACAGGGGAGGTACTGAAGCTTTCTTT. The chain joins TRBV21-1 to TRBJ1-1; the table's TRBD1 call for D was not verified on the DNA. TRBV21-1 is noted as a pseudogene. This CDR3 has 15 residues.

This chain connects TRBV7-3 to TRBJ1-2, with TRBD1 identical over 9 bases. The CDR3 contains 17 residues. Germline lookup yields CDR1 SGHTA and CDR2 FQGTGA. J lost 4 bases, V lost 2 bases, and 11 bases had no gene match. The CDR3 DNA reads TGTGCCAGCAGCTTATTCCCCCCGACAGGGGGGGTCTATGGCTACACCTTC. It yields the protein CASSLFPPTGGVYGYTF.

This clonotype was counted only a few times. Here the CDR3 reads CASSQFRLADSSTDTQYF. As DNA, the CDR3 is TGTGCCAGCAGCCAATTTAGGCTAGCGGATTCTAGCACAGATACGCAGTATTTT. This chain connects TRBV4-2 to TRBJ2-3, with TRBD2 matching over 7 bases. The CDR3 totals 18 residues. Trimming cost V 2 bases and J 0 bases; bases outside gene matches: 11. Germline V lookup: CDR1 LGHNA, CDR2 YNFKEQ.

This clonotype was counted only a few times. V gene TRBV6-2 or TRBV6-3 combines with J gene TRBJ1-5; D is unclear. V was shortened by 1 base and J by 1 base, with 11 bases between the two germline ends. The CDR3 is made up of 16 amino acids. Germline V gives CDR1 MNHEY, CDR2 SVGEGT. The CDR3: CASSYYVARSNQPQHF. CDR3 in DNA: TGTGCCAGCAGTTACTACGTCGCCCGGAGCAATCAGCCCCAGCATTTT.

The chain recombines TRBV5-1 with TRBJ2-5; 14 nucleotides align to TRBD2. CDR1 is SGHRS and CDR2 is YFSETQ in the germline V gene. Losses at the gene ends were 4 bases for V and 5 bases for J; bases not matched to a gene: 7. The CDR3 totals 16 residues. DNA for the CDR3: TGCGCCAGCAGCCCGACTAGCGGGGGGGCCATCGAGACCCAGTACTTC. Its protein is CASSPTSGGAIETQYF.

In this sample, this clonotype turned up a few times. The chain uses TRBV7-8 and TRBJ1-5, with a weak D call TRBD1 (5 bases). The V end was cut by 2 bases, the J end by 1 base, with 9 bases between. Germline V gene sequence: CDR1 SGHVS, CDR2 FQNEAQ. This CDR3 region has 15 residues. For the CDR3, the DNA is TGTGCCAGCAGCTTAAGACGGGGGAGCAATCAGCCCCAGCATTTT. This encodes CASSLRRGSNQPQHF.

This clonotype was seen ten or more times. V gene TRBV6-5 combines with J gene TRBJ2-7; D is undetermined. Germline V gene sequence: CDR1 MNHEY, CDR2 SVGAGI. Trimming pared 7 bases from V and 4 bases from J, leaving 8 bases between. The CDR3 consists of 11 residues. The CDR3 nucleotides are TGTGCCAGCAAGGCGTTGTACGAGCAGTACTTC. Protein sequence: CASKALYEQYF.

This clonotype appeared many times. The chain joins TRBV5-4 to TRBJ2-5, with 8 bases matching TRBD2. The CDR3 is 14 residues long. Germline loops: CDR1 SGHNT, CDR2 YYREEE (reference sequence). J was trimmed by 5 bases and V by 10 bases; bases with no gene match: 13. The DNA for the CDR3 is TGTGCCTGTGATAGCGGGGTCTTCCAGGAGACCCAGTACTTC. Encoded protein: CACDSGVFQETQYF. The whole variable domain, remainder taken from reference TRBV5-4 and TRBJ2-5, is ETGVTQSPTHLIKTRGQQVTLRCSSQSGHNTVSWYQQALGQGPQFIFQYYREEENGRGNFPPRFSGLQFPNYSSELNVNALELDDSALYLCACDSGVFQETQYFGPGTRLLVL.

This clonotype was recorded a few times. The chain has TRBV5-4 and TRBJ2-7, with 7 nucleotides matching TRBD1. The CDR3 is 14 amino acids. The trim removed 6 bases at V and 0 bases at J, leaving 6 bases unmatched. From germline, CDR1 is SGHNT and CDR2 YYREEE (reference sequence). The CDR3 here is CASTRDRASYEQYV. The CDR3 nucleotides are TGTGCCAGCACCCGAGACAGGGCCTCCTACGAGCAGTACGTC.

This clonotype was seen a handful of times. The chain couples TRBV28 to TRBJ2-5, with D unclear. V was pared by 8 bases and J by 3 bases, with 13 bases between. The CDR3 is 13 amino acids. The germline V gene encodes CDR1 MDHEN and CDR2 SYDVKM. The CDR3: CASEEGNKETQYF. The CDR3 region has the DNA TGTGCCAGCGAGGAAGGAAATAAAGAGACCCAGTACTTC.

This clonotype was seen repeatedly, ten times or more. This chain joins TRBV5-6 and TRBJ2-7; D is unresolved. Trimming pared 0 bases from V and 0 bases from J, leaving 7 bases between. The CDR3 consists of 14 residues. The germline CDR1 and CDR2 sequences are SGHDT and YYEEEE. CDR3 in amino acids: CASSLGSPSYEQYF. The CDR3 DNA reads TGTGCCAGCAGCTTGGGATCACCCTCCTACGAGCAGTACTTC. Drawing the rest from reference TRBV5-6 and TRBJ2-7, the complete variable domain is DAGVTQSPTHLIKTRGQQVTLRCSPKSGHDTVSWYQQALGQGPQFIFQYYEEEERQRGNFPDRFSGHQFPNYSSELNVNALLLGDSALYLCASSLGSPSYEQYFGPGTRLTVT.

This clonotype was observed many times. The CDR3 bases are TGCGCCAGCAGCCTTTCGACGAGCCTGAACACTGAAGCTTTCTTT. This sequence encodes CASSLSTSLNTEAFF. This sequence joins TRBV4-3 and TRBJ1-1, with no clear D. The CDR3 covers 15 residues. Germline V lookup: CDR1 LGHNA, CDR2 YSLEER. Trimming removed 4 bases at V and 0 bases at J, with 12 bases between.

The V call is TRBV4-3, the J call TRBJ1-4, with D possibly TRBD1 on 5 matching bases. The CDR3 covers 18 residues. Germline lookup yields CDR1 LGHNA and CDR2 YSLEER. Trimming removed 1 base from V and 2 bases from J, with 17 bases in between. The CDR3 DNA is TGCGCCAGCAGCCAAGCCCCGGTGAGGGGTGACACTAATGAAAAACTGTTTTTT. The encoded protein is CASSQAPVRGDTNEKLFF.

CDR3 sequence reads: CASSAPGTGDPEQYV. The CDR3 coding sequence is TGTGCCAGCAGCGCCCCCGGGACAGGGGATCCGGAGCAGTACGTC. This chain joins TRBV7-9 and TRBJ2-7, with 10 nucleotides matching TRBD1. J lost 7 bases, V lost 5 bases, and 11 bases had no gene match. CDR1 and CDR2 from the germline V gene are SEHNR and FQNEAQ (reference sequence). This CDR3 comprises 15 residues.

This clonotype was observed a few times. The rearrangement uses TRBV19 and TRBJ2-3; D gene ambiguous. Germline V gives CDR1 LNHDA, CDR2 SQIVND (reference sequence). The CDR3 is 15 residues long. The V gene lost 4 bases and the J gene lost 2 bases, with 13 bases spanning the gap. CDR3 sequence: CASSRYAGITDTQYF. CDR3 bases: TGTGCCAGTAGTAGGTACGCTGGGATCACAGATACGCAGTATTTT.

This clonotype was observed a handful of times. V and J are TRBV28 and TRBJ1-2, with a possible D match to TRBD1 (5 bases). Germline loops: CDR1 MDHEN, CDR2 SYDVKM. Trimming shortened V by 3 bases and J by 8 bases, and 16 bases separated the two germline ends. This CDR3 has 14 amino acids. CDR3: CASSFGRAPRGYTF. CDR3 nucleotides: TGTGCCAGCAGTTTTGGCAGGGCGCCCCGGGGCTACACCTTC.